The rows below give T cell receptor beta chains drawn from one sample of a study of sequential checkpoint blockade in melanoma. Generated by immunoSEQ multiplex PCR, the TCRdb table keeps only in-frame clones and is missing some. The table has about 25,000 clones, roughly 73% seen once. The sequencing used CD8+ T cells sorted from blood (inferred from file names), collected from a patient given nivolumab and ipilimumab in sequence. Receptors were obtained from a human donor with melanoma. CDR3s include the opening cysteine and the closing phenylalanine or tryptophan. The D gene is left open where the match is weak. Clone size appears in some rows only: once, few, many, or a class for an expanded clone.

abundance	v_gene	j_gene	d_gene	CDR3aa	CDR3nt
once	TRBV7-9	TRBJ2-1	NA	CASTESSYNEQFF	TGTGCCAGCACTGAGAGCTCCTACAATGAGCAGTTCTTC
NA	TRBV7-3	TRBJ2-1	TRBD2	CASSLWGGFGNEQFF	TGTGCCAGCAGCTTATGGGGGGGTTTTGGGAATGAGCAGTTCTTC
NA	TRBV4-1	TRBJ2-1	TRBD1	CASSYIVANRGAYNEQFF	TGCGCCAGCAGCTACATCGTAGCCAACAGGGGGGCCTACAATGAGCAGTTCTTC
NA	TRBV28	TRBJ2-1	TRBD1	CASSSQGDWNEQFF	TGTGCCAGCAGTTCACAGGGGGATTGGAATGAGCAGTTCTTC
NA	TRBV11-2	TRBJ1-4	NA	CASSLRFATNEKLFF	TGTGCCAGCAGCTTGAGGTTTGCAACTAATGAAAAACTGTTTTTT
medium-sized	TRBV4-3	TRBJ1-2	TRBD1	CASSQDLVGTGEGYTF	TGCGCCAGCAGCCAAGACCTAGTGGGCACAGGGGAAGGCTACACCTTC
NA	TRBV28	TRBJ2-7	NA	CASSLGLAHEQYF	TGTGCCAGCAGTTTGGGGCTAGCGCATGAGCAGTACTTC
few	TRBV28	TRBJ2-7	TRBD2	CASSSPLVAGLRSYEQYF	TGTGCCAGCAGTTCCCCGTTGGTAGCGGGACTCCGCTCCTACGAGCAGTACTTC
NA	TRBV30	TRBJ1-1	TRBD1	CAWDRGNTEAFF	TGTGCCTGGGACAGGGGGAACACTGAAGCTTTCTTT
NA	TRBV27	TRBJ2-7	NA	CASSLGASQTYEQYF	TGTGCCAGCAGTTTAGGGGCCTCTCAGACCTACGAGCAGTACTTC
NA	TRBV19	TRBJ1-3	NA	CASSGDFSSGNTIYF	TGTGCCAGTAGTGGGGACTTTAGCTCTGGAAACACCATATATTTT
NA	TRBV4-3	TRBJ1-2	TRBD1	CASSLTGTGNYGYTF	TGCGCCAGCAGCCTAACCGGGACAGGGAACTATGGCTACACCTTC
NA	TRBV5-6	TRBJ2-7	TRBD2	CASTSGLAGVSYEQYF	TGTGCCAGCACCTCAGGACTAGCGGGAGTATCCTACGAGCAGTACTTC
NA	TRBV11-2	TRBJ1-4	TRBD1	CASSLGTGGGEKLFF	TGTGCCAGCAGCTTAGGAACAGGGGGAGGTGAAAAACTGTTTTTT
NA	TRBV9	TRBJ2-7	NA	CASSSGYEQYF	TGTGCCAGCAGCTCAGGGTACGAGCAGTACTTC
few	TRBV6-5	TRBJ2-7	TRBD2	CASSWRLASSHEQYF	TGTGCCAGCAGTTGGCGACTAGCGTCGTCGCACGAGCAGTACTTC
NA	TRBV5-1	TRBJ2-7	TRBD2	CASSPEGLSYEQYF	TGCGCCAGCAGCCCAGAGGGACTATCCTACGAGCAGTACTTC
NA	TRBV4-2	TRBJ2-1	TRBD2	CASSQGRILGTSGAYNEQFF	TGTGCCAGCAGCCAAGGGAGAATATTGGGGACTAGCGGTGCCTACAATGAGCAGTTCTTC
NA	TRBV4-3	TRBJ2-2	TRBD1	CASSRKDRGTGELFF	TGCGCCAGCAGCCGAAAGGACAGGGGAACCGGGGAGCTGTTTTTT
NA	TRBV5-8	TRBJ2-1	TRBD1	CASSLGQGDYNEQFF	TGTGCCAGCAGCTTGGGACAGGGAGACTACAATGAGCAGTTCTTC
NA	TRBV11-2	TRBJ1-2	NA	CAGSREGDYGYTF	TGTGCCGGCAGCCGAGAGGGCGACTATGGCTACACCTTC
NA	TRBV13	TRBJ2-3	NA	CASSLYYETEKDTQYF	TGTGCCAGCAGCTTATATTATGAGACAGAGAAAGATACGCAGTATTTT
NA	TRBV19	TRBJ2-1	NA	CASSISAGSSYNEQFF	TGTGCCAGTAGTATATCTGCCGGTAGCTCCTACAATGAGCAGTTCTTC
few	TRBV19	TRBJ1-2	NA	CASSIGYVPEGYTF	TGTGCCAGTAGTATAGGTTACGTGCCCGAGGGCTACACCTTC
few	TRBV9	TRBJ1-2	TRBD1	CASSADQQGVAYGYTF	TGTGCCAGCAGCGCAGATCAACAGGGGGTTGCATATGGCTACACCTTC
NA	TRBV19	TRBJ2-1	NA	CASSVSGDGYNEQFF	TGTGCCAGTAGCGTTAGCGGAGACGGGTACAATGAGCAGTTCTTC
NA	TRBV9	TRBJ2-1	TRBD2	CASSVREGSYNEQFF	TGTGCCAGCAGCGTACGGGAGGGCTCCTACAATGAGCAGTTCTTC
few	TRBV4-3	TRBJ1-3	NA	CASSQDQGLTGNTIYF	TGCGCCAGCAGCCAAGATCAGGGGCTCACTGGAAACACCATATATTTT
NA	TRBV14	TRBJ2-5	NA	CASSQGAGGGETQYF	TGTGCCAGCAGCCAGGGAGCTGGGGGCGGAGAGACCCAGTACTTC
NA	TRBV7-9	TRBJ1-5	NA	CASSLGGNGQPQHF	TGTGCCAGCAGCTTAGGAGGGAACGGGCAGCCCCAGCATTTT
once	TRBV5-1	TRBJ2-2	TRBD1	CASSGTGTGELFF	TGCGCCAGCAGCGGGACAGGGACCGGGGAGCTGTTTTTT
NA	TRBV2	TRBJ2-4	NA	CASREGVGARNIQYF	TGTGCCAGCAGGGAGGGTGTAGGGGCACGGAACATTCAGTACTTC
NA	TRBV9	TRBJ2-1	TRBD2	CASSVAGGTSYNEQFF	TGTGCCAGCAGCGTAGCGGGAGGCACCTCCTACAATGAGCAGTTCTTC
NA	TRBV28	TRBJ2-7	NA	CASLGKEDLYEQYF	TGTGCCAGCCTCGGGAAGGAGGATCTCTACGAGCAGTACTTC
NA	TRBV12-5	TRBJ2-1	NA	CASGLEGVYNEQFF	TGTGCTAGTGGTTTGGAGGGGGTATACAATGAGCAGTTCTTC
NA	TRBV27	TRBJ1-6	TRBD1	CASSLSHTGGFNSPLHF	TGTGCCAGCAGTTTATCGCATACAGGGGGTTTTAATTCACCCCTCCACTTT